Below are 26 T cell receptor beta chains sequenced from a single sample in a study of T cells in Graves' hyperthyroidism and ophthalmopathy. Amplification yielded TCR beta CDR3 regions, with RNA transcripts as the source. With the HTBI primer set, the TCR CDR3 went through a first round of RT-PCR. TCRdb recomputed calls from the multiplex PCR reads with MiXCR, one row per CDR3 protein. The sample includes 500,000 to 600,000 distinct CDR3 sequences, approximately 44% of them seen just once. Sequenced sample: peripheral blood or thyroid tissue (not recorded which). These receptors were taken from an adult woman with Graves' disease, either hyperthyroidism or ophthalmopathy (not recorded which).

CDR3 sequence: CSVEANGEDTQYF. The DNA for the CDR3 is TGCAGCGTTGAAGCGAACGGGGAAGATACGCAGTATTTT. The chain has TRBV29-1 and TRBJ2-3; a possible D gene is TRBD2 (5 bases). The CDR3 contains 13 residues. The germline V gene has CDR1 SQVTM and CDR2 ANQGSEA. Trimming shortened V by 1 base and J by 5 bases, and 10 bases separated the two germline ends.

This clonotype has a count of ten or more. DNA for the CDR3: TGTGCCAGTAATGTGTTTAGCGGGAGGGCCCCCGGGGAGCTGTTTTTT. Its translation: CASNVFSGRAPGELFF. The gene calls are TRBV19 and TRBJ2-2; TRBD2 matches 11 bases. Germline CDR1 reads LNHDA; CDR2 reads SQIVND (reference sequence). The CDR3 spans 16 residues. V trimming: 7 bases; J trimming: 6 bases; junction bases outside the gene matches: 10.

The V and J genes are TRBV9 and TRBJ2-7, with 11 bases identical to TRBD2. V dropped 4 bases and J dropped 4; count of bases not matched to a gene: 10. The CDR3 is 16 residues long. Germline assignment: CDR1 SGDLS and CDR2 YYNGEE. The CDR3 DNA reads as TGTGCCAGCAGCTTCCCTACTAGCGGGAGTACTTACGAGCAGTACTTC. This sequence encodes CASSFPTSGSTYEQYF.

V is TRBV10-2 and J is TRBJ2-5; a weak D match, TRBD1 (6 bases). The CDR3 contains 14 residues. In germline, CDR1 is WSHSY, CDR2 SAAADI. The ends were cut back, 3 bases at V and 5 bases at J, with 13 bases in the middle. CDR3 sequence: CASSERGMMETQYF. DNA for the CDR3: TGCGCCAGCAGTGAAAGGGGGATGATGGAGACCCAGTACTTC.

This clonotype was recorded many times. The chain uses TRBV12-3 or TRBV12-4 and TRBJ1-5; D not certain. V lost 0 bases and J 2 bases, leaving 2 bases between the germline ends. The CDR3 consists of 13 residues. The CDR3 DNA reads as TGTGCCAGCAGTTTAGCTCGCAATCAGCCCCAGCATTTT. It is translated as CASSLARNQPQHF.

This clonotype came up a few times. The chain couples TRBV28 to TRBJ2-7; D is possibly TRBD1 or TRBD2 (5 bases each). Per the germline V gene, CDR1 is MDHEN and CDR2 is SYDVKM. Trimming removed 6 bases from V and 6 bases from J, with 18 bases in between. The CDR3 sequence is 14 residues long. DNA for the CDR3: TGTGCCAGCAGGGGCGGGCAGGGTTGGAGCGAGCAGTACTTC. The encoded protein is CASRGGQGWSEQYF.

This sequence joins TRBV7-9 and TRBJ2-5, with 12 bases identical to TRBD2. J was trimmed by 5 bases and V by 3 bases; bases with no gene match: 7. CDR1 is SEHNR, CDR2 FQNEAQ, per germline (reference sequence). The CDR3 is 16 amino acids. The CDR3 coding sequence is TGTGCCAGCAGCTTGCAGACTAGCGGGAGAGGTGAGACCCAGTACTTC. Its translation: CASSLQTSGRGETQYF.

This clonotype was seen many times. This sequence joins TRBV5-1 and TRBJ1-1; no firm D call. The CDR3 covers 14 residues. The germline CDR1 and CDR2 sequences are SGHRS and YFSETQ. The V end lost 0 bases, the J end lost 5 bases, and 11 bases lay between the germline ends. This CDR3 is CASSLGASRTEAFF. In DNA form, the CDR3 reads TGCGCCAGCAGCTTGGGGGCATCCCGGACTGAAGCTTTCTTT.

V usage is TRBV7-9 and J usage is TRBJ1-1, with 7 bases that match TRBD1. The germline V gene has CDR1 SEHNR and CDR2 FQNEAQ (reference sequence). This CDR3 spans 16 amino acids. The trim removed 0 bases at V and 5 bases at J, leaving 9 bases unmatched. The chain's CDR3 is CASSLAGGRGDTEAFF. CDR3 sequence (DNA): TGTGCCAGCAGCTTAGCAGGGGGCAGGGGCGATACTGAAGCTTTCTTT. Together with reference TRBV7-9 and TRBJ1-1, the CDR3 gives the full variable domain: DTGVSQNPRHKITKRGQNVTFRCDPISEHNRLYWYRQTLGQGPEFLTYFQNEAQLEKSRLLSDRFSAERPKGSFSTLEIQRTEQGDSAMYLCASSLAGGRGDTEAFFGQGTRLTVV.

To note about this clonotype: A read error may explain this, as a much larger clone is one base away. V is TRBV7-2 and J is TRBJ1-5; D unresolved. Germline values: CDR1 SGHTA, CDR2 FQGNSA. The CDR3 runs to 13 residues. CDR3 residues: CASSHVGNQTQHF. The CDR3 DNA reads TGTGCCAGCAGCCATGTCGGCAATCAGACCCAGCATTTT.

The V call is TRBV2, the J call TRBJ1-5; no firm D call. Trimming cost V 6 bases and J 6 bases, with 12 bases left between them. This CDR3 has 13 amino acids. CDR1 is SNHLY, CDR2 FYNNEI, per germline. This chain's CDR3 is CASRDGSFQPQHF. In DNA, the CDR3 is TGTGCCAGCAGGGACGGCTCCTTTCAGCCCCAGCATTTT.

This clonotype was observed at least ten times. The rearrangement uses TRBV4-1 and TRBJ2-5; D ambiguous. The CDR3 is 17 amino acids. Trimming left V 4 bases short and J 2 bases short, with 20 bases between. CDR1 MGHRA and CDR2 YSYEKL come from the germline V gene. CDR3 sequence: CASSPNRAASTQETQYF. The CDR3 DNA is TGCGCCAGCAGCCCAAATCGCGCAGCCAGCACTCAAGAGACCCAGTACTTC.

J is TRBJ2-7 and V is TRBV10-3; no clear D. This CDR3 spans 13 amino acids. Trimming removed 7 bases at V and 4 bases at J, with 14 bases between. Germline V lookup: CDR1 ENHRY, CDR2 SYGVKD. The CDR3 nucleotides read TGTGCCATCACCCCGGACCCCGCGTACGAGCAGTACTTC. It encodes CAITPDPAYEQYF.

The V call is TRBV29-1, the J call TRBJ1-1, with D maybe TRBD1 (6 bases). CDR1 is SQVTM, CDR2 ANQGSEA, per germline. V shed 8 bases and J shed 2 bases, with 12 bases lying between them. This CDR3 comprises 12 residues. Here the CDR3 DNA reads TGCAGCTTGCAGGGGCTCAACACTGAAGCTTTCTTT. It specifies CSLQGLNTEAFF.

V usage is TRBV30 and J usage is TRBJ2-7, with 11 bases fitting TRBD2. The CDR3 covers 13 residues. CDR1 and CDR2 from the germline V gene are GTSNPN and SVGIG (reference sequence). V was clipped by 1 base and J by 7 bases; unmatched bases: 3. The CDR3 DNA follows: TGTGCCTGGAGTGATAGCGGGAGGGGTGAGCAGTACTTC. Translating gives CAWSDSGRGEQYF.

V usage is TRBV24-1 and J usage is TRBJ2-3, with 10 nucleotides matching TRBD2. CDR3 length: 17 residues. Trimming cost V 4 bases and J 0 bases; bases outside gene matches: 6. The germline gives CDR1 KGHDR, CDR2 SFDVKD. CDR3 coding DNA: TGTGCCACCAGTGACCCGCCGGGACTAGCGAGCACAGATACGCAGTATTTT. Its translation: CATSDPPGLASTDTQYF.

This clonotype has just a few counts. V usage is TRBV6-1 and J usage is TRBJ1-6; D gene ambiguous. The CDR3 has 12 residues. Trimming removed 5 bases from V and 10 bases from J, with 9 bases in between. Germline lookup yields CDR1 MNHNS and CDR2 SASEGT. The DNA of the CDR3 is TGTGCCAGCAGTTGGATCGGGTCACCCCTCCACTTT. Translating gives CASSWIGSPLHF.

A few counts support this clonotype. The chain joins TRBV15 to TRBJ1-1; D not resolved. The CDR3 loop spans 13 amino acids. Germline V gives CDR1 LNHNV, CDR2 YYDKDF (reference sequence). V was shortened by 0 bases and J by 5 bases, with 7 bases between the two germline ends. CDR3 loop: CATSRDWRTEAFF. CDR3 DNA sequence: TGTGCCACCAGCAGAGATTGGCGGACTGAAGCTTTCTTT.

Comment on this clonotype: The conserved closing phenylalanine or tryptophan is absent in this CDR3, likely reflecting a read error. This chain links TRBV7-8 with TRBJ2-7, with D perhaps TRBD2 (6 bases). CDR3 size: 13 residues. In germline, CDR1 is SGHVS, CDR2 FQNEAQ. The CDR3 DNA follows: TGTACCAGCAGCAACCGGGAGCCCTACGAGCAGTACCTC. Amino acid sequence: CTSSNREPYEQYL.

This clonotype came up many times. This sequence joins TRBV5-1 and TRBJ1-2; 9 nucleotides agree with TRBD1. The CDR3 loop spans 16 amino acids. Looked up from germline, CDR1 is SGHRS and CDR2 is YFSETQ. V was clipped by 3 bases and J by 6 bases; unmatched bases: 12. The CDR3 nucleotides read TGCGCCAGCAGCTGGGGACAGGGAGGCGTTCTACATGGCTACACCTTC. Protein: CASSWGQGGVLHGYTF.

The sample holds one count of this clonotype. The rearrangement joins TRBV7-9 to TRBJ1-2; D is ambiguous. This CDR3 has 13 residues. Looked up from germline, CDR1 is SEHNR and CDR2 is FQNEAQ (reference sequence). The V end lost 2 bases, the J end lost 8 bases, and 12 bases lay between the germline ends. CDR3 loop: CASSLWGEQGYTF. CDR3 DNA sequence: TGTGCCAGCAGCTTATGGGGTGAGCAGGGCTACACCTTC.

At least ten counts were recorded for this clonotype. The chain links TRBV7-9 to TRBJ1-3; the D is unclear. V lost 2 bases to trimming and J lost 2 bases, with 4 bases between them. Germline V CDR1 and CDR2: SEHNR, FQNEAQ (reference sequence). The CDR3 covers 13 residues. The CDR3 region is CASSLRAGNTIYF. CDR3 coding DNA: TGTGCCAGCAGCTTAAGGGCTGGAAACACCATATATTTT.

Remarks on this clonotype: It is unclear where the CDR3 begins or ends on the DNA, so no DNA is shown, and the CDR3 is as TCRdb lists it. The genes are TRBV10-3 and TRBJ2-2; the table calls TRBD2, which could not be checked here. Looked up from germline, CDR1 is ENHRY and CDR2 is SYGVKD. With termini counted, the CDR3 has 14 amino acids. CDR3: CAISEVEAPGSCFF.

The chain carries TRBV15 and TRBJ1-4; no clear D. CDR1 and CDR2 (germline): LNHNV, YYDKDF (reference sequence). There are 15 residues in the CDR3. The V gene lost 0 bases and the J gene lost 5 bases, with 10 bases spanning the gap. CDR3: CATSRDHSINEKLFF. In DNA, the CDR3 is TGTGCCACCAGCAGAGATCACAGCATAAATGAAAAACTGTTTTTT.

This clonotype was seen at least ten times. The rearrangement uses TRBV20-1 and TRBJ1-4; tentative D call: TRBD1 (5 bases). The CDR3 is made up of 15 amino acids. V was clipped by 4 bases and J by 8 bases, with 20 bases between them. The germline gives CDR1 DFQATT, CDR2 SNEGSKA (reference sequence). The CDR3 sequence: CSATGGGSVGEKLFF. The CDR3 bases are TGCAGTGCTACGGGGGGAGGATCAGTCGGGGAAAAACTGTTTTTT.

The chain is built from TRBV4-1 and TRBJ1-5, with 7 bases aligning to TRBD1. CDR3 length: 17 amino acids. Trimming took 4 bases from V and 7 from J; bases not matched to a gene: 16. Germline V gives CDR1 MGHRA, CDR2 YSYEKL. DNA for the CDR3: TGCGCCAGCAGCCCCCGGGACAGTTGGGCCCCTCGGCAGCCCCAGCATTTT. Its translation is CASSPRDSWAPRQPQHF.